This record looks at one TCR beta chain sequence and its context. The CDR3 sequence is 15 residues long. V lost 0 bases and J 2 bases, leaving 11 bases between the germline ends. Germline V CDR1 and CDR2: LGHNA, YSLEER. This entry comes from a study of blood T cell repertoires in COVID-19. Overall study: PBMCs, B-cell-depleted T cells, or T cells provided the cDNA or gDNA that made up the material.

Method: immunoSEQ multiplex PCR; TCRdb's copy keeps in-frame clones and lacks some. This sample has about 250,000 clones, with about 83% found just once. Sequencing input: peripheral blood. This chain connects TRBV4-3 to TRBJ2-7; the D gene is possibly TRBD1 (5 bases). The sequence derives from a man aged 35 to 55 with active or convalescent COVID-19. In DNA form, the CDR3 reads TGCGCCAGCAGCCAAGAATGGTCAGGGACCTACGAGCAGTACTTC. Its translation: CASSQEWSGTYEQYF.